What follows are 8 T cell receptor beta chains derived from one specimen sequenced in a study of glioma-infiltrating T cells. Using RNA template, CDR3s of TCR alpha and beta were amplified with iRepertoire arm-PCR. Using its own MiXCR run on the multiplex PCR reads, TCRdb lists one record per CDR3 protein. The sample lists under 200,000 distinct CDR3 sequences; around 30% were seen once. Source material: glioma tissue, nonneoplastic brain tissue, or PBMCs (not recorded which). All receptors derive from a human donor with low-grade glioma or glioblastoma, undergoing nonglioma brain surgery, or in good health (not recorded which).

This clonotype appeared many times. The chain carries TRBV20-1 and TRBJ2-7; 14 bases match TRBD2. Trimming took 6 bases from V and 6 from J; bases not matched to a gene: 4. The CDR3 length is 13 residues. In germline, CDR1 is DFQATT, CDR2 SNEGSKA (reference sequence). The CDR3 region has the DNA TGCAGTGCCCCGGGACTAGCGGGAGTCGAGCAGTACTTC. It encodes CSAPGLAGVEQYF.

The chain couples TRBV9 to TRBJ1-1; D is unclear. CDR3 length: 13 amino acids. Trimming shortened V by 4 bases and J by 6 bases, and 13 bases separated the two germline ends. Germline CDR1 SGDLS, CDR2 YYNGEE. CDR3 protein: CASSYQPLAEAFF. The CDR3 DNA sequence: TGTGCCAGCAGCTACCAGCCCCTCGCTGAAGCTTTCTTT.

This clonotype was observed at least ten times. This sequence joins TRBV6-1 and TRBJ2-3; 10 positions match TRBD2. The germline V gene encodes CDR1 MNHNS and CDR2 SASEGT. The CDR3 is made up of 15 amino acids. The junction had 3 bases not matched to a gene; V was cut back by 4 bases and J by 2 bases. As DNA, the CDR3 is TGTGCCAGCAGTGGTAGCGGGAGGCACACAGATACGCAGTATTTT. The encoded protein is CASSGSGRHTDTQYF.

Concerning this clonotype itself: Possible read error: a much larger clone is one base away. The J gene is TRBJ2-1, the V gene TRBV24-1; TRBD1 matches 9 bases. The CDR3 extends over 14 amino acids. Germline V gene data show CDR1 as KGHDR and CDR2 as SFDVKD. V gave up 2 bases and J gave up 10 bases; unmatched junction bases: 5. CDR3 sequence: CATSDSDRGYEQFF. Written as DNA, the CDR3 is TGTGCCACCAGTGATTCGGACAGGGGATACGAGCAGTTCTTC.

At least ten counts were recorded for this clonotype. V usage is TRBV20-1 and J usage is TRBJ1-1; D not certain. Germline V gives CDR1 DFQATT, CDR2 SNEGSKA (reference sequence). The germline V and J ends were trimmed by 3 bases and 3 bases, with 14 bases remaining between them. The CDR3 has 14 amino acids. Written as DNA, the CDR3 is TGCAGTGCTAGTCCGCAATTCGGTGACACTGAAGCTTTCTTT. As protein: CSASPQFGDTEAFF.

With respect to this clonotype: A much more abundant neighbour one base away suggests this may be a read error. The chain couples TRBV19 to TRBJ1-1; D not certain. CDR1 LNHDA and CDR2 SQIVND come from the germline V gene (reference sequence). The CDR3 is 14 amino acids. The germline V and J ends were trimmed by 5 bases and 0 bases, with 10 bases remaining between them. The CDR3 loop is CASSVPQVNTEAFF. CDR3 in DNA: TGTGCCAGTAGTGTCCCTCAGGTGAACACTGAAGCTTTCTTT.

This clonotype was observed at least ten times. This sequence joins TRBV25-1 and TRBJ2-5; D is possibly TRBD1 (5 bases). The CDR3 runs 13 residues. Germline V lookup: CDR1 MGHDK, CDR2 SYGVNS. V gave up 4 bases and J gave up 1 base, with 7 bases separating them. The CDR3 spells CASSGQTQETQYF. The CDR3, as DNA: TGTGCCAGCAGTGGACAGACCCAAGAGACCCAGTACTTC.

This clonotype appeared many times. This chain connects TRBV7-9 to TRBJ2-1, with a possible D match to TRBD2 (5 bases). V dropped 5 bases and J dropped 6 bases, with 17 bases sitting between them. Germline V CDR1 and CDR2: SEHNR, FQNEAQ (reference sequence). This CDR3 is 15 amino acids long. CDR3 loop: CASSPRASIGNEQFF. The CDR3 DNA is TGTGCCAGCAGCCCGAGGGCTAGTATTGGCAATGAGCAGTTCTTC.